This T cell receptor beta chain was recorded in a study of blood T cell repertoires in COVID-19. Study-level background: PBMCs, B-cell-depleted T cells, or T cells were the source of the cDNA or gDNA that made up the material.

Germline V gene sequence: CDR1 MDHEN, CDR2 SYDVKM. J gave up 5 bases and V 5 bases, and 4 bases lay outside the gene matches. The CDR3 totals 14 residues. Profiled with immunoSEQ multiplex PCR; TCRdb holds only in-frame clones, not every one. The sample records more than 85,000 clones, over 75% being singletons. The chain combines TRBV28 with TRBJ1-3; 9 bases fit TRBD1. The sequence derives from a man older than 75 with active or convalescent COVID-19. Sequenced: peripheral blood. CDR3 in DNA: TGTGCCAGCAGTATACAGGGGGCGCGAAACACCATATATTTT. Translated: CASSIQGARNTIYF.